This entry lists 20 T cell receptor beta chains sequenced from one sample in a study of cytomegalovirus exposure and HLA in healthy donors. Profiled with immunoSEQ multiplex PCR; TCRdb holds only in-frame clones, not every one. Of just under 150,000 clones in the sample, roughly 87% are singletons; the top ten hold roughly 4.5%. The material sequenced was PBMCs. Receptor source: a man aged 18 to 29 in good health and CMV-seropositive.

The gene calls are TRBV18 and TRBJ1-2; TRBD1 matches 8 bases. Germline CDR1 KGHSH, CDR2 LQKENI. This CDR3 is built from 16 residues. Trimming cost V 6 bases and J 6 bases; bases outside gene matches: 15. The CDR3 here is CASSPLGTGRSDGYTF. CDR3 DNA: TGTGCCAGCTCGCCCTTGGGGACAGGACGGTCCGATGGCTACACCTTC.

This chain uses TRBV27 with TRBJ2-1; 11 bases fit TRBD2. This CDR3 is 15 amino acids long. The germline CDR1 and CDR2 sequences are MNHEY and SMNVEV (reference sequence). The J segment lost 9 bases and the V segment lost 2 bases, leaving 6 bases of the junction unmatched. CDR3: CASSLLTSGVGEQFF. In DNA, the CDR3 is TGTGCCAGCAGTTTACTGACTAGCGGGGTCGGTGAGCAGTTCTTC.

The chain carries TRBV7-9 and TRBJ2-7; TRBD1 matches 8 bases. CDR1 is SEHNR and CDR2 is FQNEAQ in the germline V gene (reference sequence). Trimming took 6 bases from V and 1 from J; bases not matched to a gene: 2. This CDR3 is built from 13 residues. The CDR3 sequence is CASRGTGSYEQYF. CDR3 nucleotide sequence: TGTGCCAGCAGGGGGACAGGTTCCTACGAGCAGTACTTC.

This clone has a single count. The CDR3 DNA reads as TGTGCCAGCAGCGGCGGGAGTACCTACAATGAGCAGTTCTTC. Its protein is CASSGGSTYNEQFF. V gene TRBV11-1 combines with J gene TRBJ2-1; the match to TRBD2 covers 7 bases. This CDR3 has 14 residues. Germline V gives CDR1 SGHAT, CDR2 FQDESV (reference sequence). J gave up 2 bases and V 5 bases, and 3 bases lay outside the gene matches.

A note on this clone: At one end the junction does not follow the germline gene, possibly because of a read error. This chain links TRBV6-1 with TRBJ1-2; D gene uncertain. The CDR3 extends over 14 amino acids. Germline V lookup: CDR1 MNHNS, CDR2 SASEGT. CDR3 nucleotide sequence: TGTGCCAGCAGTGAGAGGCGGAGGTGGTATGACTACACCTTC. Its translation is CASSERRRWYDYTF.

This sequence joins TRBV27 and TRBJ2-7; 11 positions agree with TRBD1. Germline V gene sequence: CDR1 MNHEY, CDR2 SMNVEV (reference sequence). This CDR3 spans 14 amino acids. The ends lost 6 bases at V and 1 base at J; junction bases unmatched: 2. The chain's CDR3 is CASRRDRGSYEQYF. CDR3 sequence (DNA): TGTGCCAGCAGACGGGACAGGGGGTCCTACGAGCAGTACTTC.

J is TRBJ2-3 and V is TRBV30, with 14 bases fitting TRBD2. Germline V CDR1 and CDR2: GTSNPN, SVGIG (reference sequence). The CDR3 covers 13 residues. The ends lost 7 bases at V and 9 bases at J; junction bases unmatched: 6. The CDR3 coding sequence is TGTGCCTCGACTAGCGGGGGGGCTCGGACGCAGTATTTT. Translated: CASTSGGARTQYF.

The rearrangement uses TRBV6-1 and TRBJ1-5; 8 nucleotides align to TRBD1. Germline CDR1 is MNHNS and CDR2 is SASEGT. J was trimmed by 4 bases and V by 6 bases; bases with no gene match: 5. The CDR3 loop spans 14 amino acids. CDR3 amino acids: CASRAGQVNQPQHF. The DNA of the CDR3 is TGTGCCAGCAGGGCGGGACAGGTAAATCAGCCCCAGCATTTT.

This CDR3 reads CASSATPHDREGIQYF. The CDR3 bases are TGTGCCAGCAGCGCCACTCCACATGACAGGGAAGGCATTCAGTACTTC. The chain is built from TRBV9 and TRBJ2-4; 7 bases are a match to TRBD1. Unmatched junction bases numbered 15, after V lost 3 bases and J lost 9 bases. The CDR3 is made up of 16 amino acids. Germline CDR1 reads SGDLS; CDR2 reads YYNGEE.

The chain combines TRBV5-4 with TRBJ2-1, with D uncertain. Germline V gene lookup returns CDR1 SGHNT and CDR2 YYREEE (reference sequence). Deletions cut 0 bases from V and 3 bases from J, with 16 bases between. The CDR3 has 17 amino acids. The CDR3 here is CASSLVSPAESYNEQFF. The CDR3 DNA reads TGTGCCAGCAGCTTGGTAAGTCCGGCGGAGAGCTACAATGAGCAGTTCTTC.

This chain uses TRBV6-5 with TRBJ2-2, with 7 nucleotides matching TRBD1. The CDR3 has 13 residues. The germline V gene has CDR1 MNHEY and CDR2 SVGAGI. The ends lost 5 bases at V and 8 bases at J; junction bases unmatched: 5. The DNA for the CDR3 is TGTGCCAGCAGTGACAGGGTTAAGGGGGAGCTGTTTTTT. The encoded protein is CASSDRVKGELFF.

The chain is built from TRBV13 and TRBJ2-2; D is uncertain. Trimming cost V 1 base and J 4 bases, with 4 bases left between them. This CDR3 has 13 residues. Per the germline V gene, CDR1 is PRHDT and CDR2 is FYEKMQ (reference sequence). The CDR3 loop is CASSLVGTGELFF. CDR3 coding DNA: TGTGCCAGCAGCTTAGTCGGCACCGGGGAGCTGTTTTTT.

The chain combines TRBV4-2 with TRBJ2-3; 9 positions agree with TRBD2. Germline values: CDR1 LGHNA, CDR2 YNFKEQ. There are 16 residues in the CDR3. Trimming removed 3 bases from V and 0 bases from J; junction bases left unmatched: 4. In DNA, the CDR3 is TGTGCCAGCAGCCAGAATAGCGGGGGTAGCACAGATACGCAGTATTTT. It codes for CASSQNSGGSTDTQYF.

The chain uses TRBV6-1 and TRBJ1-5; D call uncertain. Germline V CDR1 and CDR2: MNHNS, SASEGT. V lost 4 bases and J lost 6, with 7 bases in between. The CDR3 runs 12 residues. The chain's CDR3 is CASSGQPQPQHF. The CDR3 DNA reads TGTGCCAGCAGTGGACAACCTCAGCCCCAGCATTTT.

This chain joins TRBV5-1 and TRBJ2-5, with 10 bases aligning to TRBD2. Germline loops: CDR1 SGHRS, CDR2 YFSETQ. There are 15 residues in the CDR3. V shed 4 bases and J 4 bases; nucleotides not matched to a gene: 7. The CDR3 bases are TGCGCCAGCAGCCCCCTAGCGGGGGTGCCAGAGACCCAGTACTTC. This gives the protein CASSPLAGVPETQYF. The entire variable domain, with the rest obtained from reference TRBV5-1 and TRBJ2-5, is as follows: KAGVTQTPRYLIKTRGQQVTLSCSPISGHRSVSWYQQTPGQGLQFLFEYFSETQRNKGNFPGRFSGRQFSNSRSEMNVSTLELGDSALYLCASSPLAGVPETQYFGPGTRLLVL.

This clone has just one count. The chain couples TRBV4-1 to TRBJ2-2; 11 bases align to TRBD2. Unmatched junction bases numbered 5, after V lost 1 base and J lost 7 bases. Germline values: CDR1 MGHRA, CDR2 YSYEKL. This CDR3 is built from 16 residues. CDR3 region: CASSQVAGGPVGELFF. The CDR3 bases are TGCGCCAGCAGCCAAGTAGCGGGAGGGCCCGTCGGGGAGCTGTTTTTT.

The V call is TRBV5-6, the J call TRBJ1-2; 8 nucleotides line up with TRBD1. Germline CDR1 reads SGHDT; CDR2 reads YYEEEE. This CDR3 is built from 14 residues. Losses at the gene ends were 4 bases for V and 1 base for J; bases not matched to a gene: 3. CDR3 sequence (DNA): TGTGCCAGCAGCCTGGACAGGGATAACTATGGCTACACCTTC. This sequence encodes CASSLDRDNYGYTF.

This clone appeared a single time. The chain joins TRBV5-8 to TRBJ2-7, with 9 bases lining up with TRBD1. CDR3 length equals 15 residues. In germline, CDR1 is SGHTS, CDR2 YDEGEE. Germline trimming cut 2 bases from V and 3 bases from J; bases unmatched to any gene: 6. CDR3 in amino acids: CASSLTGGDYYEQYF. CDR3 DNA sequence: TGTGCCAGCAGCTTAACAGGGGGCGATTACTACGAGCAGTACTTC.

V and J are TRBV11-2 and TRBJ2-7; D gene uncertain. This CDR3 comprises 15 residues. V was shortened by 5 bases and J by 0 bases, with 14 bases between the two germline ends. Germline values: CDR1 SGHAT, CDR2 FQNNGV. Here the CDR3 reads CASSLIAADSYEQYF. The CDR3 DNA reads as TGTGCCAGCAGCCTCATTGCGGCCGACTCCTACGAGCAGTACTTC.

V is TRBV7-6 and J is TRBJ1-1; no clear D gene. Germline CDR1 SGHVS, CDR2 FNYEAQ. With 2 bases removed from V and 3 bases from J, the gap between germline ends came to 10 bases. This CDR3 contains 14 residues. The CDR3 nucleotides are TGTGCCAGCAGCTTAATCCTAGCAGACACTGAAGCTTTCTTT. It specifies CASSLILADTEAFF.